This passage covers 17 T cell receptor beta chains from one sample sequenced in a study of OX40 agonist ivuxolimab in advanced cancers. Some clones are missing from TCRdb's copy, which holds only in-frame ones; the method was immunoSEQ multiplex PCR. Of about 58,000 clones listed, 75% to 85% were seen once; the top ten hold over 0.7%. The sequencing here drew on CD4+ or CD8+ T cells sorted from blood, taken in a trial of the OX40 agonist ivuxolimab. The receptors derive from an adult with an advanced solid tumor such as melanoma, head and neck, liver or kidney cancer.

This sequence joins TRBV28 and TRBJ2-5; 11 positions agree with TRBD2. The germline V gene has CDR1 MDHEN and CDR2 SYDVKM. J lost 5 bases, V lost 10 bases, and 12 bases had no gene match. The CDR3 extends over 15 amino acids. The CDR3 DNA reads TGTGCCACCAGAGAGACTAGCGGGGTCAGGGAGACCCAGTACTTC. It encodes CATRETSGVRETQYF.

This clone was observed a single time. This sequence joins TRBV5-4 and TRBJ2-7; TRBD1 aligns across 10 bases. Germline CDR1 reads SGHNT; CDR2 reads YYREEE (reference sequence). The CDR3 extends over 16 amino acids. V dropped 3 bases and J dropped 7; count of bases not matched to a gene: 13. CDR3 region: CASSSPRDRGLGEQYF. CDR3 nucleotides: TGTGCCAGCAGCTCCCCCCGGGACAGGGGCTTGGGGGAGCAGTACTTC. Combining the CDR3 with reference TRBV5-4 and TRBJ2-7 gives the whole variable domain ETGVTQSPTHLIKTRGQQVTLRCSSQSGHNTVSWYQQALGQGPQFIFQYYREEENGRGNFPPRFSGLQFPNYSSELNVNALELDDSALYLCASSSPRDRGLGEQYFGPGTRLTVT.

The chain employs TRBV7-3 and TRBJ1-4; D remains ambiguous. V was clipped by 3 bases and J by 0 bases, with 8 bases between them. The CDR3 totals 15 residues. Germline V gene lookup returns CDR1 SGHTA and CDR2 FQGTGA. The DNA for the CDR3 is TGTGCCAGCAGCTTGAGCCGAGCAACTAATGAAAAACTGTTTTTT. Translating gives CASSLSRATNEKLFF.

This sequence joins TRBV19 and TRBJ2-7, with D tentatively TRBD2 (6 bases). CDR3 length: 15 residues. Per the germline V gene, CDR1 is LNHDA and CDR2 is SQIVND (reference sequence). V was cut by 5 bases and J by 6 bases, with 20 bases left in between. The CDR3 sequence is CASSPPAGKGSEQYF. The DNA for the CDR3 is TGTGCCAGTAGTCCCCCCGCGGGGAAGGGCAGCGAGCAGTACTTC. The complete variable domain, with remaining parts taken from reference TRBV19 and TRBJ2-7, reads DGGITQSPKYLFRKEGQNVTLSCEQNLNHDAMYWYRQDPGQGLRLIYYSQIVNDFQKGDIAEGYSVSREKKESFPLTVTSAQKNPTAFYLCASSPPAGKGSEQYFGPGTRLTVT.

This chain connects TRBV6-5 to TRBJ2-7, with D uncertain. Germline CDR1 reads MNHEY; CDR2 reads SVGAGI. There are 14 residues in the CDR3. With 2 bases removed from V and 2 bases from J, the gap between germline ends came to 10 bases. CDR3 amino acids: CASSYLDKTYEQYF. In nucleotides, the CDR3 is TGTGCCAGCAGTTACCTAGACAAGACCTACGAGCAGTACTTC.

The chain uses TRBV11-3 and TRBJ1-3; TRBD1 is a possible D gene (6 bases). The CDR3 has 15 residues. Germline assignment: CDR1 SGHNT and CDR2 YENEEA. With 3 bases removed from V and 1 base from J, the gap between germline ends came to 10 bases. CDR3 protein: CASSFEGGSGNTIYF. The CDR3, as DNA: TGTGCCAGCAGCTTCGAGGGGGGGTCTGGAAACACCATATATTTT. The full variable domain, rest sourced from reference TRBV11-3 and TRBJ1-3, is EAGVVQSPRYKIIEKKQPVAFWCNPISGHNTLYWYLQNLGQGPELLIRYENEEAVDDSQLPKDRFSAERLKGVDSTLKIQPAELGDSAVYLCASSFEGGSGNTIYFGEGSWLTVV.

This clone turned up a few times. The chain has TRBV7-2 and TRBJ2-7; the D is unclear. The CDR3 totals 13 residues. Germline V gives CDR1 SGHTA, CDR2 FQGNSA. The V and J ends lost 6 bases and 3 bases respectively, with 12 bases between them. CDR3 sequence: CASRGRNDYEQYF. The CDR3 nucleotides read TGTGCCAGCAGGGGCCGTAACGACTACGAGCAGTACTTC.

The CDR3 reads CASRTGTSIHTQYF. CDR3 DNA: TGTGCCAGCAGGACCGGGACTAGCATACATACGCAGTATTTT. The V and J genes are TRBV2 and TRBJ2-3; TRBD2 matches 9 bases. CDR1 and CDR2 (germline): SNHLY, FYNNEI. The V and J ends lost 6 bases and 7 bases, in that order; junction bases with no gene match: 8. This CDR3 spans 14 amino acids.

V usage is TRBV4-1 and J usage is TRBJ2-1; 8 nucleotides align to TRBD1. The CDR3 contains 16 residues. The ends lost 0 bases at V and 2 bases at J; junction bases unmatched: 3. Germline V gene sequence: CDR1 MGHRA, CDR2 YSYEKL. In DNA form, the CDR3 reads TGCGCCAGCAGCCAAGATGGGGGACAGGCCTACAATGAGCAGTTCTTC. It translates to CASSQDGGQAYNEQFF.

This clone was seen only once. This chain connects TRBV18 to TRBJ1-3; 7 bases line up with TRBD1. This CDR3 spans 15 amino acids. Germline CDR1 KGHSH, CDR2 LQKENI. V lost 0 bases to trimming and J lost 4 bases; unmatched junction nucleotides: 3. Written as DNA, the CDR3 is TGTGCCAGCTCACCACCAGGGGGCCGGGGAAACACCATATATTTT. Protein: CASSPPGGRGNTIYF.

The chain employs TRBV7-9 and TRBJ2-7, with D uncertain. The CDR3 is 12 amino acids. Germline V lookup: CDR1 SEHNR, CDR2 FQNEAQ (reference sequence). Trimming removed 2 bases from V and 3 bases from J, with 5 bases in between. The CDR3, as DNA: TGTGCCAGCAGCTTAATCGGCTACGAGCAGTACTTC. Residues: CASSLIGYEQYF.

V is TRBV5-1 and J is TRBJ2-7, with D possibly matching TRBD1 (7 bases). Germline CDR1 reads SGHRS; CDR2 reads YFSETQ. Trimming removed 5 bases from V and 6 bases from J, with 21 bases in between. The length of the CDR3 is 15 residues. The CDR3 nucleotides read TGCGCCAGCAGTTCCCGACAGGGAGGAGATCGCGAGCAGTACTTC. This codes for CASSSRQGGDREQYF.

The chain couples TRBV6-6 to TRBJ2-7; the match to TRBD1 covers 10 bases. CDR3 size: 14 residues. J lost 7 bases, V lost 2 bases, and 5 bases had no gene match. CDR1 and CDR2 (germline): MNHNY, SVGAGI (reference sequence). The CDR3 bases are TGTGCCAGCAGTTACCCGGGACAGGGGAGAGAGCAGTACTTC. This sequence encodes CASSYPGQGREQYF.

Only one count was recorded for this clone. The V call is TRBV6-1, the J call TRBJ1-2; D unresolved. From germline, CDR1 is MNHNS and CDR2 SASEGT. CDR3 size: 13 residues. V shed 5 bases and J shed 3 bases, with 10 bases lying between them. CDR3 in amino acids: CASSFGGDYGYTF. The CDR3 DNA follows: TGTGCCAGCAGTTTTGGAGGAGACTATGGCTACACCTTC.

This chain joins TRBV10-3 and TRBJ2-3; the match to TRBD1 covers 7 bases. V was pared by 6 bases and J by 4 bases, with 10 bases of the junction left unmatched. The CDR3 sequence is 15 residues long. The germline V gene has CDR1 ENHRY and CDR2 SYGVKD. For the CDR3, the DNA is TGTGCCATCAGCCAGACAGGGACGAACGCAGATACGCAGTATTTT. It translates to CAISQTGTNADTQYF.

The J gene is TRBJ1-2, the V gene TRBV29-1; no clear D gene. Per the germline V gene, CDR1 is SQVTM and CDR2 is ANQGSEA. V was clipped by 7 bases and J by 3 bases, with 24 bases between them. This CDR3 is 16 amino acids long. The CDR3 region has the DNA TGCAGCGCCAAACCCGACCGGGCCTCGCAATACTATGGCTACACCTTC. Protein sequence: CSAKPDRASQYYGYTF.

V usage is TRBV7-2 and J usage is TRBJ2-1; no definite D call. This CDR3 contains 13 residues. The germline gives CDR1 SGHTA, CDR2 FQGNSA. The V gene lost 5 bases and the J gene lost 5 bases, with 10 bases spanning the gap. The CDR3 sequence: CASSLEKHNEQFF. CDR3 in DNA: TGTGCCAGCAGCCTGGAAAAGCACAATGAGCAGTTCTTC.